This is a list of T cell receptor beta chains from one sample in a study of T-cell reconstitution after alpha-beta-depleted transplantation in children. One entry per CDR3 protein, called by TCRdb with MiXCR from the PCR reads. In the table there are under 300,000 distinct CDR3 sequences, 11% of which are singletons. This specimen consisted of peripheral blood, obtained 180 days after TCRalphabeta/CD19-depleted stem cell transplant. Receptors were obtained from a male patient between 2 and 10 years old who had a stem cell transplant for chronic granulomatous disease, so the T cells may come from the graft donor. The CDR3 runs from the conserved cysteine through the conserved F or W. D genes are given only for firm matches. Expanded clones are given a class, and other clones once, few, many or no size at all.

>TRBJ2-2|TRBV7-8|.|many
CASSFINRRGNTGELFF
TGTGCCAGCAGCTTTATCAACAGACGGGGGAACACCGGGGAGCTGTTTTTT
>TRBJ2-2|TRBV4-2|.|.
CASSQDRGRTNTGELFF
TGTGCCAGCAGCCAAGACCGGGGACGGACGAACACCGGGGAGCTGTTTTTT
>TRBJ2-7|TRBV11-3|TRBD2|many
CASSLKRGGWDEQYF
TGTGCCAGCAGCTTAAAGCGGGGGGGCTGGGACGAGCAGTACTTC
>TRBJ2-6|TRBV30|.|.
CAWSFRTFSGANVLTF
TGTGCCTGGAGTTTCAGGACGTTCTCTGGGGCCAACGTCCTGACTTTC
>TRBJ2-3|TRBV20-1|TRBD2|many
CSAIDRGRTSPDTQYF
TGCAGTGCTATAGACCGGGGAAGGACTAGCCCAGATACGCAGTATTTT
>TRBJ2-7|TRBV12-3/TRBV12-4|TRBD2|many
CASSLGTSGSNEQYF
TGTGCCAGCAGTCTTGGGACTAGCGGGAGTAACGAGCAGTACTTC
>TRBJ2-1|TRBV10-2|.|many
CASSEWASQSSYNEQFF
TGCGCCAGCAGTGAGTGGGCTAGTCAGAGCTCCTACAATGAGCAGTTCTTC
>TRBJ2-3|TRBV7-9|.|.
CASRTYPNRAVGDTQYF
TGTGCCAGCAGAACATACCCGAACAGGGCTGTGGGAGATACGCAGTATTTT
>TRBJ2-7|TRBV5-5|.|.
CASSPGPFYEQYF
TGTGCCAGCAGCCCGGGGCCATTCTACGAGCAGTACTTC
>TRBJ2-7|TRBV5-1|TRBD2|many
CASSLLGSGAYEQYF
TGCGCCAGCAGCTTGTTGGGTAGCGGGGCCTACGAGCAGTACTTC
>TRBJ1-1|TRBV12-3/TRBV12-4|TRBD1|many
CASPARGGGTEAFF
TGTGCCAGTCCCGCACGAGGGGGCGGCACTGAAGCTTTCTTT
>TRBJ2-5|TRBV11-1|TRBD2|few
CASSLARAGGRALGETQYF
TGTGCCAGCAGCTTAGCGAGAGCCGGCGGGAGGGCCCTCGGAGAGACCCAGTACTTC
>TRBJ2-3|TRBV28|TRBD2|many
CASSLGLAGRDTDTQYF
TGTGCCAGCAGTCTCGGACTAGCGGGAAGGGATACAGATACGCAGTATTTT
>TRBJ2-6|TRBV20-1|.|many
CSARGPGIQAGANVLTF
TGCAGTGCTAGAGGCCCAGGAATCCAAGCTGGGGCCAACGTCCTGACTTTC
>TRBJ2-1|TRBV6-5|.|many
CASSLTGIDEQFF
TGTGCCAGCAGTCTAACAGGGATCGATGAGCAGTTCTTC
>TRBJ2-2|TRBV2|.|many
CASSFLPGQNTGELFF
TGTGCCAGCAGTTTCTTACCGGGACAGAACACCGGGGAGCTGTTTTTT
>TRBJ2-1|TRBV7-9|.|many
CASSPPTGRNEQFF
TGTGCCAGCAGCCCACCCACAGGGAGGAATGAGCAGTTCTTC
>TRBJ2-7|TRBV20-1|TRBD2|many
CSARRTSGTYEQYF
TGCAGTGCTAGACGGACTAGCGGGACCTACGAGCAGTACTTC
>TRBJ2-7|TRBV5-8|.|many
CASSFLWLEVGQYF
TGTGCCAGCAGCTTTCTGTGGTTGGAGGTAGGGCAGTACTTC
>TRBJ2-7|TRBV10-3|TRBD2|many
CAISETGTSGSEQYF
TGTGCCATCAGTGAGACCGGGACTAGCGGGAGCGAGCAGTACTTC
>TRBJ1-1|TRBV12-3/TRBV12-4|.|many
CASSLWPIEAFF
TGTGCCAGCAGTTTATGGCCAATTGAAGCTTTCTTT
>TRBJ2-5|TRBV5-1|TRBD2|many
CASSKTSGLRVETQYF
TGCGCCAGCAGCAAGACTAGCGGCCTCCGGGTGGAGACCCAGTACTTC
>TRBJ2-3|TRBV24-1|.|few
CATSDLAPDTQYF
TGTGCCACCAGTGATTTGGCCCCAGATACGCAGTATTTT
>TRBJ2-5|TRBV11-2|TRBD1|many
CASSLRDRALNRYQETQYF
TGTGCCAGCAGCTTAAGGGACAGAGCCCTCAACCGGTACCAAGAGACCCAGTACTTC
>TRBJ1-3|TRBV29-1|.|many
CSVRGTSGNTIYF
TGCAGCGTCCGCGGGACCTCTGGAAACACCATATATTTT
>TRBJ2-7|TRBV27|TRBD2|many
CASSFSGGTYEQYF
TGTGCCAGCAGTTTTAGCGGGGGAACCTACGAGCAGTACTTC
>TRBJ2-2|TRBV20-1|TRBD2|many
CSASKRGLAGVTTGELFF
TGCAGTGCTAGCAAACGGGGACTAGCGGGAGTTACTACCGGGGAGCTGTTTTTT
>TRBJ2-7|TRBV2|.|many
CASRAGPLYEQYF
TGTGCCAGCAGGGCGGGTCCCCTCTACGAGCAGTACTTC
>TRBJ2-5|TRBV18|.|once
CASSPTDTSETQYF
TGTGCCAGCTCACCAACAGATACGTCGGAGACCCAGTACTTC
>TRBJ2-7|TRBV5-1|.|many
CASSLGERKTHEQYF
TGCGCCAGCAGCTTGGGAGAACGAAAAACCCACGAGCAGTACTTC
>TRBJ2-3|TRBV5-1|.|medium-sized
CASSLRLALSGTDTQYF
TGCGCCAGCAGCTTGAGGCTAGCATTGAGTGGTACAGATACGCAGTATTTT
>TRBJ2-7|TRBV7-6|TRBD1|many
CASSLGTGELVEQYF
TGTGCCAGCAGCTTAGGGACAGGGGAATTGGTCGAGCAGTACTTC